This T cell receptor beta chain stems from a study of blood T cell repertoires in COVID-19. This CDR3 is built from 16 residues. Germline CDR1 reads SGHAT; CDR2 reads FQDESV (reference sequence). V shed 5 bases and J 4 bases; nucleotides not matched to a gene: 10. The data were produced by immunoSEQ multiplex PCR, yet TCRdb's version contains in-frame clones alone and is incomplete. In the table there are approximately 110,000 clones, approximately 92% of which are singletons. The specimen was peripheral blood. This TCR was recovered from a woman aged 80 or over with acute or convalescent COVID-19. This chain connects TRBV11-1 to TRBJ1-1; TRBD1 agrees at 10 bases. The CDR3 DNA sequence: TGTGCCAGCAGCGCCACCTTGGGACAGGGGACCACTGAAGCTTTCTTT. This encodes CASSATLGQGTTEAFF.